The table lists the clone carrying this T cell receptor beta chain with a count of one. Its specificity is unknown. The protocol was immunoSEQ multiplex PCR, while the TCRdb copy is restricted to in-frame clones and leaves out a portion. This sample has tens of thousands of clones, with 75% to 90% found just once. V was clipped by 3 bases and J by 1 base, with 9 bases between them. Germline V gene data show CDR1 as SGHAT and CDR2 as FQNNGV. This CDR3 is 15 amino acids long. These data belong to a study of T cells in localized non-small cell lung cancer. General study findings and limits: Heterogeneity is still possible, as just one tumor region was sequenced. Uninvolved adjacent lung had more T cell clonality than any other tissue, topping tumor. Appearing in adjacent lung were a median about 57 of the top 100 tumor clones. Longer overall survival accompanied higher blood T cell density.

The receptor's source is a male donor at least 60 years old with stage II lung adenocarcinoma. The source material was peripheral blood mononuclear cells, sampled before any cancer treatment. The chain has TRBV11-2 and TRBJ2-2, with D unresolved. CDR3 in DNA: TGTGCCAGCAGCTTCGGTCAAGTGAACACCGGGGAGCTGTTTTTT. Encoded protein: CASSFGQVNTGELFF.